This passage covers 26 T cell receptor beta chains from one sample sequenced in a study of shared T cell receptors in the human thymus. Assay: immunoSEQ multiplex PCR; the TCRdb copy retains only in-frame clones and omits some. The sample includes some 660,000 clones, about 90% of them seen just once. These records were also assigned to another study, of human thymus T cells.

Sequencing input: thymocytes. All receptors come from a boy younger than two with a congenital heart defect.

V is TRBV14 and J is TRBJ1-2; 7 nucleotides line up with TRBD1. This CDR3 spans 14 amino acids. Germline V gene data show CDR1 as SGHDN and CDR2 as FVKESK. V dropped 5 bases and J dropped 5; count of bases not matched to a gene: 8. CDR3 sequence: CASSGQAATYGYTF. CDR3 sequence (DNA): TGTGCCAGCAGCGGACAGGCTGCTACTTATGGCTACACCTTC.

This clone was seen more than once but under ten times. The CDR3 nucleotides are TGTGCCAGCAGTACACGGGGGGGCGGTCAGCCCCAGCATTTT. Translation: CASSTRGGGQPQHF. The chain recombines TRBV6-5 with TRBJ1-5, with D perhaps matching TRBD1 (6 bases). Per germline, CDR1 MNHEY and CDR2 SVGAGI. V gave up 5 bases and J gave up 6 bases, with 14 bases separating them. This CDR3 has 14 residues.

This clone was seen only once. The CDR3 nucleotides read TGTGCCACCGTCGCGGGGGGGATACAGTACTTC. It is translated as CATVAGGIQYF. J is TRBJ2-7 and V is TRBV15, with 9 bases fitting TRBD2. Per the germline V gene, CDR1 is LNHNV and CDR2 is YYDKDF (reference sequence). This CDR3 has 11 residues. Germline trimming cut 8 bases from V and 10 bases from J; bases unmatched to any gene: 6. Looking up the rest from reference TRBV15 and TRBJ2-7 gives the full variable domain: DAMVIQNPRYQVTQFGKPVTLSCSQTLNHNVMYWYQQKSSQAPKLLFHYYDKDFNNEADTPDNFQSRRPNTSFCFLDIRSPGLGDTAMYLCATVAGGIQYFGPGTRLTVT.

The sample holds a few counts of this clone. This chain links TRBV6-1 with TRBJ2-7; possibly TRBD1 for D (6 bases). Germline V lookup: CDR1 MNHNS, CDR2 SASEGT. This CDR3 has 16 residues. With 2 bases removed from V and 0 bases from J, the gap between germline ends came to 14 bases. The CDR3 loop reads CASSETGTVSSYEQYF. The CDR3 coding sequence is TGTGCCAGCAGTGAAACAGGGACCGTTAGCTCCTACGAGCAGTACTTC.

The chain combines TRBV2 with TRBJ2-7; 8 nucleotides agree with TRBD2. Germline V gene sequence: CDR1 SNHLY, CDR2 FYNNEI. The CDR3 totals 14 residues. J gave up 4 bases and V 2 bases, and 4 bases lay outside the gene matches. CDR3 protein: CASSETSGLYEQYF. The CDR3 DNA sequence: TGTGCCAGCAGTGAAACTAGCGGACTTTACGAGCAGTACTTC.

The chain has TRBV4-2 and TRBJ2-3; 8 bases map to TRBD2. Germline-derived CDR1 and CDR2 are LGHNA and YNFKEQ. The CDR3 sequence is 18 residues long. With V trimmed by 0 bases and J by 2 bases, 10 bases remained unmatched. CDR3: CASSQDPPTSGFTDTQYF. DNA of the CDR3: TGTGCCAGCAGCCAAGATCCCCCAACTAGCGGCTTCACAGATACGCAGTATTTT.

This rearrangement joins TRBV10-3 to TRBJ2-7; tentatively, D is TRBD1 (6 bases). Deletions cut 8 bases from V and 0 bases from J, with 14 bases between. The CDR3 is 14 residues long. In germline, CDR1 is ENHRY, CDR2 SYGVKD. CDR3: CAISPRDNSYEQYF. CDR3 bases: TGTGCCATCTCGCCCCGGGACAACTCCTACGAGCAGTACTTC.

The V and J genes are TRBV7-2 and TRBJ2-5; possible D gene TRBD1, 5 bases. The CDR3 contains 15 residues. Trimming took off 1 base at V and 5 bases at J, with 14 bases between the two ends. Germline values: CDR1 SGHTA, CDR2 FQGNSA. CDR3 amino acids: CASSLVGQAGETQYF. CDR3 nucleotides: TGTGCCAGCAGCTTAGTGGGGCAGGCAGGCGAGACCCAGTACTTC.

The rearrangement joins TRBV5-4 to TRBJ2-1; 13 nucleotides align to TRBD2. CDR3 length: 17 amino acids. The ends lost 4 bases at V and 5 bases at J; junction bases unmatched: 9. Germline-derived CDR1 and CDR2 are SGHNT and YYREEE (reference sequence). The CDR3 here is CASSPGTGTSGDNEQFF. The CDR3 DNA reads TGTGCCAGCAGCCCCGGTACCGGGACTAGCGGGGACAATGAGCAGTTCTTC.

The chain recombines TRBV18 with TRBJ2-7; D is undetermined. V lost 6 bases to trimming and J lost 4 bases, with 13 bases between them. In germline, CDR1 is KGHSH, CDR2 LQKENI. The CDR3 sequence is 13 residues long. The CDR3 DNA is TGTGCCAGCTCTCCCTACCGCGTTTACGAGCAGTACTTC. Its translation: CASSPYRVYEQYF.

The gene calls are TRBV9 and TRBJ2-1, with D possibly matching TRBD2 (6 bases). Looked up from germline, CDR1 is SGDLS and CDR2 is YYNGEE. The CDR3 consists of 13 residues. V lost 0 bases and J lost 8, with 9 bases in between. The DNA of the CDR3 is TGTGCCAGCAGCGTAGGGCGGGAACATGAGCAGTTCTTC. Protein product: CASSVGREHEQFF.

J is TRBJ2-1 and V is TRBV5-4; 10 bases line up with TRBD2. The CDR3 contains 18 residues. The V gene end was trimmed by 4 bases and the J gene end by 2 bases; junction bases not matched to a gene: 12. Germline CDR1 and CDR2: SGHNT and YYREEE (reference sequence). The CDR3 DNA reads as TGTGCCAGCAGCCCCTTCCGAGCGGGGGGGCTTACCTACAATGAGCAGTTCTTC. Its protein product is CASSPFRAGGLTYNEQFF.

V usage is TRBV19 and J usage is TRBJ1-6; D remains unclear. Trimming took off 1 base at V and 0 bases at J, with 7 bases between the two ends. The CDR3 is made up of 16 amino acids. Germline V gene sequence: CDR1 LNHDA, CDR2 SQIVND (reference sequence). CDR3: CASSIVRSSYNSPLHF. The CDR3 nucleotides are TGTGCCAGTAGTATAGTGAGGAGCTCCTATAATTCACCCCTCCACTTT.

The rearrangement links TRBV5-1 to TRBJ2-2; 7 bases are a match to TRBD2. Unmatched junction bases numbered 14, after V lost 3 bases and J lost 0 bases. Germline CDR1 and CDR2: SGHRS and YFSETQ. The CDR3 extends over 19 amino acids. CDR3 residues: CASSSAGEGRIANTGELFF. The CDR3, as DNA: TGCGCCAGCAGCTCCGCGGGGGAGGGGCGAATCGCGAACACCGGGGAGCTGTTTTTT.

The chain joins TRBV6-1 to TRBJ1-6; possible D gene TRBD1, 6 bases. This CDR3 has 15 amino acids. The germline V and J ends were trimmed by 3 bases and 8 bases, with 14 bases remaining between them. Germline loops: CDR1 MNHNS, CDR2 SASEGT. The CDR3 here is CASSDSTGSDSPLHF. The DNA of the CDR3 is TGTGCCAGCAGTGATTCGACAGGTTCGGATTCACCCCTCCACTTT.

The rearrangement links TRBV9 to TRBJ2-3; 11 nucleotides agree with TRBD2. There are 18 residues in the CDR3. V trimming: 2 bases; J trimming: 2 bases; junction bases outside the gene matches: 10. Germline V lookup: CDR1 SGDLS, CDR2 YYNGEE. CDR3 coding DNA: TGTGCCAGCAGCGTCTCCCCAGGACTAGCGGGTTCCACAGATACGCAGTATTTT. Its protein is CASSVSPGLAGSTDTQYF.

V is TRBV19 and J is TRBJ2-1; the match to TRBD2 covers 9 bases. Germline CDR1 reads LNHDA; CDR2 reads SQIVND (reference sequence). The CDR3 is 15 amino acids. J was trimmed by 8 bases and V by 1 base; bases with no gene match: 6. CDR3 bases: TGTGCCAGTAGTATAGGGCGGGAGGGCCGGGATGAGCAGTTCTTC. Its protein product is CASSIGREGRDEQFF. Complete variable domain (other parts from reference TRBV19 and TRBJ2-1): DGGITQSPKYLFRKEGQNVTLSCEQNLNHDAMYWYRQDPGQGLRLIYYSQIVNDFQKGDIAEGYSVSREKKESFPLTVTSAQKNPTAFYLCASSIGREGRDEQFFGPGTRLTVL.

This chain uses TRBV4-3 with TRBJ2-7; TRBD1 matches 10 bases. With 2 bases clipped from V and 5 bases from J, the junction kept 3 bases outside the gene matches. Germline V gene data show CDR1 as LGHNA and CDR2 as YSLEER. This CDR3 spans 14 amino acids. Here the CDR3 reads CASSQRTGGHEQYF. Written as DNA, the CDR3 is TGCGCCAGCAGCCAACGGACAGGGGGACACGAGCAGTACTTC.

This clone was seen only once. This rearrangement joins TRBV5-6 to TRBJ2-7; 7 bases are a match to TRBD2. J lost 3 bases, V lost 2 bases, and 5 bases had no gene match. This CDR3 comprises 14 residues. Looked up from germline, CDR1 is SGHDT and CDR2 is YYEEEE. CDR3 sequence (DNA): TGTGCCAGCAGCTTTTATCCGGGGGGCTACGAGCAGTACTTC. Protein product: CASSFYPGGYEQYF.

Comments on this clone: The sample has other DNA sequences that encode this CDR3 too. V usage is TRBV5-4 and J usage is TRBJ1-6; weak D call: TRBD1 (6 bases). This CDR3 is built from 15 residues. The V end lost 5 bases, the J end lost 4 bases, and 13 bases lay between the germline ends. Germline CDR1 SGHNT, CDR2 YYREEE (reference sequence). CDR3 bases: TGTGCCAGCAGGCCGGGGACATCGTATAATTCACCCCTCCACTTT. As protein: CASRPGTSYNSPLHF.

This chain connects TRBV29-1 to TRBJ1-5, with D maybe TRBD1 (6 bases). This CDR3 has 14 residues. In germline, CDR1 is SQVTM, CDR2 ANQGSEA. The V end lost 4 bases, the J end lost 4 bases, and 14 bases lay between the germline ends. CDR3 sequence reads: CSVGGGEGNQPQHF. CDR3 bases: TGCAGCGTTGGGGGGGGCGAGGGGAATCAGCCCCAGCATTTT. Full variable domain (remainder filled in from reference TRBV29-1 and TRBJ1-5): SAVISQKPSRDICQRGTSLTIQCQVDSQVTMMFWYRQQPGQSLTLIATANQGSEATYESGFVIDKFPISRPNLTFSTLTVSNMSPEDSSIYLCSVGGGEGNQPQHFGDGTRLSIL.

A few counts support this clone. The V gene is TRBV19, the J gene TRBJ2-1, with 7 positions matching TRBD1. The junction had 4 bases not matched to a gene; V was cut back by 9 bases and J by 5 bases. This CDR3 comprises 12 residues. Germline CDR1 reads LNHDA; CDR2 reads SQIVND (reference sequence). The CDR3 region has the DNA TGTGCCAGGGGGACAGTCGACAATGAGCAGTTCTTC. It yields the protein CARGTVDNEQFF.

The chain joins TRBV28 to TRBJ2-2; D possibly corresponds to TRBD1 (5 bases). This CDR3 region has 18 residues. Per germline, CDR1 MDHEN and CDR2 SYDVKM. V was cut by 1 base and J by 0 bases, with 15 bases left in between. CDR3 protein: CASSLSPQDPSNTGELFF. In nucleotides, the CDR3 is TGTGCCAGCAGTTTATCCCCACAGGACCCTTCGAACACCGGGGAGCTGTTTTTT.

CDR3 sequence reads: CASSLSPLQRGGTEAFF. The CDR3 region has the DNA TGTGCCAGCAGTTTATCCCCCCTACAGCGCGGGGGCACTGAAGCTTTCTTT. This chain uses TRBV28 with TRBJ1-1, with D perhaps matching TRBD1 (5 bases). The CDR3 is 17 residues long. The V gene lost 1 base and the J gene lost 4 bases, with 19 bases spanning the gap. The germline V gene has CDR1 MDHEN and CDR2 SYDVKM.

This sequence joins TRBV15 and TRBJ1-1, with D perhaps TRBD1 (5 bases). V shed 3 bases and J shed 4 bases, with 18 bases lying between them. From germline, CDR1 is LNHNV and CDR2 YYDKDF (reference sequence). CDR3 size: 16 residues. This CDR3 reads CATSSALGHSITEAFF. The CDR3 DNA sequence: TGTGCCACCAGCAGTGCCCTCGGACATAGTATCACTGAAGCTTTCTTT. Full variable domain (outside the CDR3, taken from reference TRBV15 and TRBJ1-1): DAMVIQNPRYQVTQFGKPVTLSCSQTLNHNVMYWYQQKSSQAPKLLFHYYDKDFNNEADTPDNFQSRRPNTSFCFLDIRSPGLGDTAMYLCATSSALGHSITEAFFGQGTRLTVV.

The J gene is TRBJ2-6, the V gene TRBV19; maybe TRBD1 (5 bases). Trimming shortened V by 8 bases and J by 0 bases, and 20 bases separated the two germline ends. The germline CDR1 and CDR2 sequences are LNHDA and SQIVND (reference sequence). CDR3 length: 18 amino acids. The CDR3: CASQETTVSYSGANVLTF. The CDR3 DNA sequence: TGTGCCAGTCAAGAGACGACAGTTTCTTACTCTGGGGCCAACGTCCTGACTTTC.